The 2 T cell receptor beta chains presented below share a single source sample, sequenced in a study of OX40 agonist ivuxolimab in advanced cancers. Sequencing used immunoSEQ multiplex PCR; TCRdb keeps in-frame clones, though not all of them. The table has about 80,000 clones, roughly 87% seen once. Sequenced material: CD4+ or CD8+ T cells sorted from blood, taken in a trial of the OX40 agonist ivuxolimab. The source is an adult with an advanced solid tumor such as melanoma, head and neck, liver or kidney cancer.

The chain carries TRBV6-1 and TRBJ2-1, with 9 bases fitting TRBD1. Looked up from germline, CDR1 is MNHNS and CDR2 is SASEGT. The CDR3 is made up of 13 amino acids. V lost 11 bases to trimming and J lost 9 bases; unmatched junction nucleotides: 11. The CDR3 region is CAGSGQGSGEQFF. The CDR3 DNA is TGTGCCGGGTCGGGACAGGGATCAGGTGAGCAGTTCTTC.

This clone was counted a single time. The chain uses TRBV21-1 and TRBJ2-3; TRBD2, the table's D call, lacks a check against the DNA. TRBV21-1 is an annotated pseudogene. CDR3 length: 19 amino acids. The DNA of the CDR3 is TGTGCCAGCAGCCCACGCCGACTAGCGGCCCCTCTATCCACAGATACGCAGTATTTT. It yields the protein CASSPRRLAAPLSTDTQYF.